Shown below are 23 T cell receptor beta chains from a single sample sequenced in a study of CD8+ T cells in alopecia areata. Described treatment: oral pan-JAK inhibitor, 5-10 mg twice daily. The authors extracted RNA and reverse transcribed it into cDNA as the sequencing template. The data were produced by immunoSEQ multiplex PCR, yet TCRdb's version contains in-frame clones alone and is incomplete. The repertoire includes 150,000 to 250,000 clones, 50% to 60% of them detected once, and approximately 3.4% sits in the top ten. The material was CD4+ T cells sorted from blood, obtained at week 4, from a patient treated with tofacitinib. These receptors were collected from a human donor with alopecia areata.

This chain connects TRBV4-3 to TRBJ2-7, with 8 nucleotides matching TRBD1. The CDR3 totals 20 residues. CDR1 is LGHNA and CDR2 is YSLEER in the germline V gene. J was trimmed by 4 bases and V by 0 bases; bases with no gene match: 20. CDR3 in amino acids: CASSQEVISWSRTGRYEQYF. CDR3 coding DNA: TGCGCCAGCAGCCAAGAAGTTATCTCTTGGTCGAGGACAGGGAGATACGAGCAGTACTTC.

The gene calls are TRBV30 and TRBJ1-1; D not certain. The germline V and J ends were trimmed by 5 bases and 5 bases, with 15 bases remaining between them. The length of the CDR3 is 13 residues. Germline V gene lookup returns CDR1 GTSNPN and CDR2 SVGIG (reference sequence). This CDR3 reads CAWHSIPGTEAFF. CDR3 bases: TGTGCCTGGCACTCAATTCCGGGGACTGAAGCTTTCTTT. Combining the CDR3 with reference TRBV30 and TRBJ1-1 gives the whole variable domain SQTIHQWPATLVQPVGSPLSLECTVEGTSNPNLYWYRQAAGRGLQLLFYSVGIGQISSEVPQNLSASRPQDRQFILSSKKLLLSDSGFYLCAWHSIPGTEAFFGQGTRLTVV.

In DNA, the CDR3 is TGTGCCAGCAGCCGAGGGGACAGCTACAATGAGCAGTTCTTC. It codes for CASSRGDSYNEQFF. This chain uses TRBV5-4 with TRBJ2-1, with 7 bases matching TRBD1. The length of the CDR3 is 14 residues. J was trimmed by 3 bases and V by 4 bases; bases with no gene match: 4. The germline V gene encodes CDR1 SGHNT and CDR2 YYREEE (reference sequence).

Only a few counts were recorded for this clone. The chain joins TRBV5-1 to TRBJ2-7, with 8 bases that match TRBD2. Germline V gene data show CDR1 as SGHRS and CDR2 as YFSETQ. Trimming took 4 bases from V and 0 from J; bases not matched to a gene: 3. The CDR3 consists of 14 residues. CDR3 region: CASSSTSGSYEQYF. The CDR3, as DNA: TGCGCCAGCAGCAGTACTAGCGGCTCCTACGAGCAGTACTTC. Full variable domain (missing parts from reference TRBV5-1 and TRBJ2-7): KAGVTQTPRYLIKTRGQQVTLSCSPISGHRSVSWYQQTPGQGLQFLFEYFSETQRNKGNFPGRFSGRQFSNSRSEMNVSTLELGDSALYLCASSSTSGSYEQYFGPGTRLTVT.

The CDR3 DNA reads as TGTGCCAGCAGCTTCCTACCGGGACAGGGTGGTGAAAAACTGTTTTTT. This translates into CASSFLPGQGGEKLFF. V and J are TRBV5-6 and TRBJ1-4, with TRBD1 matching 9 bases. Germline assignment: CDR1 SGHDT and CDR2 YYEEEE. The CDR3 runs to 16 residues. V lost 2 bases, J lost 7 bases, and 9 bases stayed unmatched.

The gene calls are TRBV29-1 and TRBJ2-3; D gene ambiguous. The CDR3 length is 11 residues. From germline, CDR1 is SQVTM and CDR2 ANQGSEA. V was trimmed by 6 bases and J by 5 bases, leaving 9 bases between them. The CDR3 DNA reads TGCAGCGTGCGGCGGCGAGATACGCAGTATTTT. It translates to CSVRRRDTQYF.

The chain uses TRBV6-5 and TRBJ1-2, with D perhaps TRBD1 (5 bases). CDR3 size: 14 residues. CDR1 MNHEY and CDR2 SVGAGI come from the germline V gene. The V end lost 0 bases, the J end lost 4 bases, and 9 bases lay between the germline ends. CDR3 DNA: TGTGCCAGCAGTTACTCTGGGACCGTCTATGGCTACACCTTC. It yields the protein CASSYSGTVYGYTF.

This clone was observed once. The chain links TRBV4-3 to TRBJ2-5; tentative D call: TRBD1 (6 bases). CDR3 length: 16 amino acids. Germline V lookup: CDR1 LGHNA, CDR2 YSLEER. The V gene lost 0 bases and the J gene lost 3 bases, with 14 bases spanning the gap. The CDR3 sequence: CASSQEFAAGEETQYF. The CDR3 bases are TGCGCCAGCAGCCAAGAATTCGCGGCAGGGGAAGAGACCCAGTACTTC.

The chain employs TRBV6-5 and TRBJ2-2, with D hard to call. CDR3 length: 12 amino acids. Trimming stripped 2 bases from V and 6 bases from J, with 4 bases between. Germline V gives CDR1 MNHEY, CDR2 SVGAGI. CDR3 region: CASSYRAGELFF. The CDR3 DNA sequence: TGTGCCAGCAGTTACCGGGCCGGGGAGCTGTTTTTT.

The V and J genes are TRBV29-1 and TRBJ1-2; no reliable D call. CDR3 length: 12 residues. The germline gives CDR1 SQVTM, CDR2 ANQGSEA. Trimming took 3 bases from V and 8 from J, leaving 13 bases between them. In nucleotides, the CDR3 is TGCAGCGTTGACCCCAGCTGGGAAGGCTACACCTTC. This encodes CSVDPSWEGYTF.

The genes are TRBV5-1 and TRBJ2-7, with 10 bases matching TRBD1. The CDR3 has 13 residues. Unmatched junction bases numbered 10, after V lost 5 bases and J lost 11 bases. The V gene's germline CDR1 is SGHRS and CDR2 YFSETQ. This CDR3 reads CASRSRDRGGKYF. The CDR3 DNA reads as TGCGCCAGCAGGTCCCGGGACAGGGGCGGAAAGTACTTC. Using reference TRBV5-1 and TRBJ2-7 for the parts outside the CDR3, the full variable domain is KAGVTQTPRYLIKTRGQQVTLSCSPISGHRSVSWYQQTPGQGLQFLFEYFSETQRNKGNFPGRFSGRQFSNSRSEMNVSTLELGDSALYLCASRSRDRGGKYFGPGTRLTVT.

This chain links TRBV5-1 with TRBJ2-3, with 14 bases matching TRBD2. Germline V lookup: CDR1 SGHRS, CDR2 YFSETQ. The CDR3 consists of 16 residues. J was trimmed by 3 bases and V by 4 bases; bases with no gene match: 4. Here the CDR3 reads CASSRRTSGGTDTQYF. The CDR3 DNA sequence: TGCGCCAGCAGCCGCCGGACTAGCGGGGGGACAGATACGCAGTATTTT.

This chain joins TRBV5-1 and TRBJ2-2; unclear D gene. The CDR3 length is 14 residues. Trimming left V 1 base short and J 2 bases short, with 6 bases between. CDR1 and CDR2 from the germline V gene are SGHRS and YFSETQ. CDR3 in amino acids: CASSLTQNTGELFF. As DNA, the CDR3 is TGCGCCAGCAGCTTGACCCAAAACACCGGGGAGCTGTTTTTT.

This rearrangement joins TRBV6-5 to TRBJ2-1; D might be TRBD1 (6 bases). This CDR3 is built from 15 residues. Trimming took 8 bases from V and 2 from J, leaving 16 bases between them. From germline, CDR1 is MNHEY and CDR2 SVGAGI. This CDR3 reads CASCKQGRPYNEQFF. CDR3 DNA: TGTGCCAGCTGTAAACAGGGTCGACCCTACAATGAGCAGTTCTTC.

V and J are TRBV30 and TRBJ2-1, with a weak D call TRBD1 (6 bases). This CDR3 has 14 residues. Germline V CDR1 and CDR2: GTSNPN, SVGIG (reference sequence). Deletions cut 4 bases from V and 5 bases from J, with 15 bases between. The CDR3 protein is CAWTEGAGDNEQFF. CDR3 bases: TGTGCCTGGACGGAAGGGGCAGGGGACAATGAGCAGTTCTTC.

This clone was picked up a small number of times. The CDR3, as DNA: TGCGCCAGCAGCCCCTATAAGACAGGGACGGAATCCTACGAGCAGTACTTC. It yields the protein CASSPYKTGTESYEQYF. The chain links TRBV5-1 to TRBJ2-7, with 7 bases identical to TRBD1. CDR3 length: 17 residues. The germline gives CDR1 SGHRS, CDR2 YFSETQ. The junction had 14 bases not matched to a gene; V was cut back by 4 bases and J by 1 base.

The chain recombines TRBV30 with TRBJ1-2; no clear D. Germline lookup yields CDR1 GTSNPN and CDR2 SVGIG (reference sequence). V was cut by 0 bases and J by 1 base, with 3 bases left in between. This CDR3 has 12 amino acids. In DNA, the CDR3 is TGTGCCTGGAGTGTGAATAACTATGGCTACACCTTC. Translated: CAWSVNNYGYTF.

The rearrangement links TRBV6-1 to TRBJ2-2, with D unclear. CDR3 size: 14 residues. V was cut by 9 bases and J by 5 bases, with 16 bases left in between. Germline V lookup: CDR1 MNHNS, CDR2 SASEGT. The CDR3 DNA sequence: TGTGCCAGTTGTGGTAGGGCCCGTACCGGGGAGCTGTTTTTT. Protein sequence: CASCGRARTGELFF.

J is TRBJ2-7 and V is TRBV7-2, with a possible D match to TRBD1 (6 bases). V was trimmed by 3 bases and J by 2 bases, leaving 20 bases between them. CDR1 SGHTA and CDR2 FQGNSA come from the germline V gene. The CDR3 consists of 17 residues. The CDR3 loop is CASSLTAAGAGAYEQYF. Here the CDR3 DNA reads TGTGCCAGCAGCTTGACGGCAGCAGGGGCAGGCGCCTACGAGCAGTACTTC.

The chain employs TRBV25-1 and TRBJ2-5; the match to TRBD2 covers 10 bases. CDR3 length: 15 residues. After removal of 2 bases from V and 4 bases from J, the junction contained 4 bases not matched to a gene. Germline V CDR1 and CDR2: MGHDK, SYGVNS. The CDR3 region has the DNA TGTGCCAGCAGTGAAGGAGCGGGGGGGCCAGAGACCCAGTACTTC. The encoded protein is CASSEGAGGPETQYF.

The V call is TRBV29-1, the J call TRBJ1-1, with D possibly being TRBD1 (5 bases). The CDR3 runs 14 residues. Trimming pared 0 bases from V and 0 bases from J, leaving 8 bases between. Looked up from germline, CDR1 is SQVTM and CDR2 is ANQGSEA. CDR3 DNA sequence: TGCAGCGTTGAAGATGCCAGGGTGAACACTGAAGCTTTCTTT. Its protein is CSVEDARVNTEAFF.

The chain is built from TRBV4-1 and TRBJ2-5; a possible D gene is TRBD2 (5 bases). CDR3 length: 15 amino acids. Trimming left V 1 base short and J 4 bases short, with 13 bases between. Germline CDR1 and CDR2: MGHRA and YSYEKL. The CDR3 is CASSQGRAAGETQYF. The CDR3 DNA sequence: TGCGCCAGCAGCCAAGGCAGAGCGGCTGGAGAGACCCAGTACTTC.

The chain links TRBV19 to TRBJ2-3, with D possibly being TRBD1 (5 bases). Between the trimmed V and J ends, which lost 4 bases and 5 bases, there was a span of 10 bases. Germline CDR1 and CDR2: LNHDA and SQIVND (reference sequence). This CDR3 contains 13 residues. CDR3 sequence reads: CASSKGPEDTQYF. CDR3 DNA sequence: TGTGCCAGTAGTAAGGGGCCAGAAGATACGCAGTATTTT.